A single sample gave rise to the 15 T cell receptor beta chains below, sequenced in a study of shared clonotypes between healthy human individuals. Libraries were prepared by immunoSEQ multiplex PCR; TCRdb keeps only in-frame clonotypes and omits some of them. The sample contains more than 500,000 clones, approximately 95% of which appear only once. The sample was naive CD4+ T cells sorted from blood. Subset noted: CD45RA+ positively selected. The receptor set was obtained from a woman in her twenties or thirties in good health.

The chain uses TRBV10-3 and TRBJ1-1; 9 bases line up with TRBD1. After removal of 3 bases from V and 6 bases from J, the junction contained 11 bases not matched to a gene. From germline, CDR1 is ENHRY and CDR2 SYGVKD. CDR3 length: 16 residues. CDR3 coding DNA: TGTGCCATCAGTGAACCCTACAGGGGGCGCAGTCCTGAAGCTTTCTTT. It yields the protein CAISEPYRGRSPEAFF.

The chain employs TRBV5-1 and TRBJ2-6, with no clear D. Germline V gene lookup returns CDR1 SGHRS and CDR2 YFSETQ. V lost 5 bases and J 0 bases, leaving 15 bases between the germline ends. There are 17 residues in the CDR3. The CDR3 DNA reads TGCGCCAGCAGATTCTGGACGGTAGACTCTGGGGCCAACGTCCTGACTTTC. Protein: CASRFWTVDSGANVLTF.

In nucleotides, the CDR3 is TGTGCCAGCAGTTTCCCTAGCGGGAGTGGGTACGAGCAGTACTTC. Translated: CASSFPSGSGYEQYF. The rearrangement uses TRBV28 and TRBJ2-7; 10 nucleotides match TRBD2. CDR1 is MDHEN, CDR2 SYDVKM, per germline. With V trimmed by 3 bases and J by 4 bases, 6 bases remained unmatched. This CDR3 spans 15 amino acids.

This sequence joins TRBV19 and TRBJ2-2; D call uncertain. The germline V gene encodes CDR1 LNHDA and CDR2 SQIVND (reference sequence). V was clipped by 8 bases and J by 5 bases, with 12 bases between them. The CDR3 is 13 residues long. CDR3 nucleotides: TGTGCCAGTCGTACCGTGGGTACCGGGGAGCTGTTTTTT. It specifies CASRTVGTGELFF.

CDR3 sequence: CASSDASTGGGYTF. As DNA, the CDR3 is TGTGCCAGCAGTGACGCTTCCACCGGAGGTGGCTACACCTTC. The genes are TRBV6-4 and TRBJ1-2, with D uncertain. This CDR3 spans 14 amino acids. V was clipped by 2 bases and J by 7 bases, with 14 bases between them. Germline CDR1 and CDR2: MRHNA and SNTAGT.

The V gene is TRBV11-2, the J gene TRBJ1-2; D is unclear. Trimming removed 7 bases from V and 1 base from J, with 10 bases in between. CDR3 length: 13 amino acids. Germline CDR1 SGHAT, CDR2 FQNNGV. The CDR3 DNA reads TGTGCCAGCACTCCCTTGTATAACTATGGCTACACCTTC. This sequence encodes CASTPLYNYGYTF.

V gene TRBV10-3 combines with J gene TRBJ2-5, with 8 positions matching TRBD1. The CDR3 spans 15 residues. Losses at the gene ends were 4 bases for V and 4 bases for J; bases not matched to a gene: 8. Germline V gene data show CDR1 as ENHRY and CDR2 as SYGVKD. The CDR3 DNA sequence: TGTGCCATCAGTGCCACAGGGGGGCTGGGAGAGACCCAGTACTTC. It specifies CAISATGGLGETQYF.

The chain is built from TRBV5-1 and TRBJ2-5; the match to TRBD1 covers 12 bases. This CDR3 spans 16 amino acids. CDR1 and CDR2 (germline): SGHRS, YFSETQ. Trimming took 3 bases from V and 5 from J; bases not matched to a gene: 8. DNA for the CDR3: TGCGCCAGCAGCTGGGACAGGGGGCTCGTGTGGGAGACCCAGTACTTC. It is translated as CASSWDRGLVWETQYF. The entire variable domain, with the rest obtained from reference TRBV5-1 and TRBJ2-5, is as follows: KAGVTQTPRYLIKTRGQQVTLSCSPISGHRSVSWYQQTPGQGLQFLFEYFSETQRNKGNFPGRFSGRQFSNSRSEMNVSTLELGDSALYLCASSWDRGLVWETQYFGPGTRLLVL.

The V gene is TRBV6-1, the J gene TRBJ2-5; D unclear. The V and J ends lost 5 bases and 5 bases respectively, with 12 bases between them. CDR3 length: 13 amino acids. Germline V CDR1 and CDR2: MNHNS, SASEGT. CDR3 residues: CASSPDLRETQYF. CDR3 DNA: TGTGCCAGCAGTCCGGACCTGCGGGAGACCCAGTACTTC.

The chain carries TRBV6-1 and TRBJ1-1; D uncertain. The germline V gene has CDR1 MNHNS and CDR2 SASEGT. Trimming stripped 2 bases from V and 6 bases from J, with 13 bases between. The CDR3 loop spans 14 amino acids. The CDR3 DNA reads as TGTGCCAGCAGTGAATATCCCCTCCGCGCTGAAGCTTTCTTT. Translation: CASSEYPLRAEAFF.

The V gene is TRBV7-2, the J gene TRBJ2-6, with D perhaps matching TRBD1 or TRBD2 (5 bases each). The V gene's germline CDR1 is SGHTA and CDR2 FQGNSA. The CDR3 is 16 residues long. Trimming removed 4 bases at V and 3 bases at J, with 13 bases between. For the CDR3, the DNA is TGTGCCAGCAGCTCGGGACGGCAGTATGGGGCCAACGTCCTGACTTTC. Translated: CASSSGRQYGANVLTF.

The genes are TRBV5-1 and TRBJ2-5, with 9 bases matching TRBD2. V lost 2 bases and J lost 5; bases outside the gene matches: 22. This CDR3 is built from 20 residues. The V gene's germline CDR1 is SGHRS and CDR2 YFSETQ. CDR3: CASSFAGLSGTSYTGETQYF. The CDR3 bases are TGCGCCAGCAGCTTTGCTGGGTTATCCGGGACTAGCTATACGGGGGAGACCCAGTACTTC. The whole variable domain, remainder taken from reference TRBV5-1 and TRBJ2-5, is KAGVTQTPRYLIKTRGQQVTLSCSPISGHRSVSWYQQTPGQGLQFLFEYFSETQRNKGNFPGRFSGRQFSNSRSEMNVSTLELGDSALYLCASSFAGLSGTSYTGETQYFGPGTRLLVL.

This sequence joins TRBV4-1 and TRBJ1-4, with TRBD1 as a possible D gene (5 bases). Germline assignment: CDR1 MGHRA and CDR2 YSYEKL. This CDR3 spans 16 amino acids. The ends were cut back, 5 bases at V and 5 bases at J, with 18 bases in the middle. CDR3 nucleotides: TGCGCCAGCAGCAGTACGACCGGGGGATCAAATGAAAAACTGTTTTTT. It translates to CASSSTTGGSNEKLFF.

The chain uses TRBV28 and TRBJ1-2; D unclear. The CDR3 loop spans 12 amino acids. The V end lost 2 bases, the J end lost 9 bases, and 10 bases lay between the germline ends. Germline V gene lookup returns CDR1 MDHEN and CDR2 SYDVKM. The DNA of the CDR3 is TGTGCCAGCAGTTTAGTGCGGGTGAGCTACACCTTC. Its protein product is CASSLVRVSYTF.

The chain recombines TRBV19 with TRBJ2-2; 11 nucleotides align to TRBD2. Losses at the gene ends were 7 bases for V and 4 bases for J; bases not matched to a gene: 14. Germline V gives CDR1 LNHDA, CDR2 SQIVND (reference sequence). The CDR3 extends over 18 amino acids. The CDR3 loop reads CASKPASGRSPGTGELFF. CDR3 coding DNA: TGTGCCAGTAAACCGGCTAGCGGGAGGTCCCCGGGCACCGGGGAGCTGTTTTTT.